Presented here are 2 T cell receptor beta chains from one specimen sequenced in a study of T cell repertoires in cytomegalovirus infection. These receptors have no identified antigens. MiXCR, run by TCRdb on the reads, gives a single entry per CDR3 protein. The table has fewer than 950,000 distinct CDR3 sequences, 30% to 35% seen once. This sample comprised cultured CD8+ T cells from PBMCs, obtained from culture after CMV antigen stimulation. The receptors were gathered from a human donor in good health (CMV status not recorded). Some clones in this sample may be carry-over from other donors' samples.

V gene TRBV6-5 combines with J gene TRBJ1-6, with 7 bases that match TRBD1. The V gene end was trimmed by 5 bases and the J gene end by 9 bases; junction bases not matched to a gene: 7. The CDR3 length is 14 residues. CDR1 is MNHEY, CDR2 SVGAGI, per germline. CDR3 bases: TGTGCCAGCAGTCACGACAGGGAGGTTTCACCCCTCCACTTT. Translated, it gives CASSHDREVSPLHF.

V is TRBV7-9 and J is TRBJ1-2; 8 nucleotides line up with TRBD1. The CDR3 runs to 14 residues. Germline V gives CDR1 SEHNR, CDR2 FQNEAQ (reference sequence). V shed 5 bases, J shed 11 bases, and the junction held 13 bases outside the gene matches. The CDR3 sequence is CASSPGDRGKGYTF. In nucleotides, the CDR3 is TGTGCCAGCAGCCCAGGAGACAGGGGAAAAGGTTACACCTTC.